At least ten counts were recorded for the clone carrying this T cell receptor (beta chain). Antigen unknown. Amplifying from RNA transcripts, the study obtained TCR beta CDR3 regions. First-round RT-PCR with HTBI primers preceded a second-round multiplex PCR. TCRdb reprocessed the multiplex PCR reads via MiXCR and lists one record per CDR3 protein. This table has around 400,000 distinct CDR3 sequences, about 18% appearing once. The entry originates in a study of Graves' ophthalmopathy and Graves' hyperthyroidism. Patients were left out if they had other autoimmune diseases, uncontrolled infections, pregnancy or lactation. It was on clinical symptoms, serum thyroxine, TRAb, thyroid ultrasound and orbital computed tomography that diagnosis relied. Between the trimmed V and J ends, which lost 5 bases and 3 bases, there was a span of 11 bases. Germline V lookup: CDR1 MDHEN, CDR2 SYDVKM. The CDR3 covers 14 residues.

Overall study results and limits: Ophthalmopathy progression cases were predicted by the model with approximately 71% sensitivity and about 72% specificity. A majority of expanded thyroid clonotypes exceeding 0.001 frequency were likewise present in blood.

Input material: peripheral blood. This receptor was obtained from a woman between 18 and 29 years old with Graves' ophthalmopathy. The genes are TRBV28 and TRBJ1-5; D is perhaps TRBD1 (5 bases). DNA of the CDR3: TGTGCCAGCAGTCCCTCAGGGTTCAATCAGCCCCAGCATTTT. This codes for CASSPSGFNQPQHF.